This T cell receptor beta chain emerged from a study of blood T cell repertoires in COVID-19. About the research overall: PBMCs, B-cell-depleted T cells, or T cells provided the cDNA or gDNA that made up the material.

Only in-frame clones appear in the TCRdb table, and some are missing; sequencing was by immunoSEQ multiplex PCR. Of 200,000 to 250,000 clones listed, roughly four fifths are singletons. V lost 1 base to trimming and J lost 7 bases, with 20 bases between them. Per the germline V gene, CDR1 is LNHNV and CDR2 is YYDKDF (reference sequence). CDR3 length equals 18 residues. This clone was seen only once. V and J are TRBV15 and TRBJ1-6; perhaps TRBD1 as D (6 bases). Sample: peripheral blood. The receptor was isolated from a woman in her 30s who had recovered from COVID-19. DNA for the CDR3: TGTGCCACCAGCAGAGCGTGGGATACAGGGTCCCACAATTCACCCCTCCACTTT. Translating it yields CATSRAWDTGSHNSPLHF.